These 13 T cell receptor beta chains came from one sample sequenced in a study of technical replicates of blood from a few donors. Produced via immunoSEQ multiplex PCR; TCRdb's table is partial and in-frame only. Of 65,000 to 85,000 clones in the sample, over 90% are singletons; the top ten hold roughly 0.37%. The specimen was T cells isolated from PBMCs. Receptors originate from a human donor in good health.

The chain uses TRBV4-3 and TRBJ2-1; D may be TRBD1 (5 bases). CDR3 length: 17 amino acids. Per the germline V gene, CDR1 is LGHNA and CDR2 is YSLEER. V was pared by 0 bases and J by 4 bases, with 16 bases between. In DNA form, the CDR3 reads TGCGCCAGCAGCCAAGATCTAAGGGGCCATCGATACAATGAGCAGTTCTTC. Encoded protein: CASSQDLRGHRYNEQFF.

V and J are TRBV13 and TRBJ2-5; D perhaps matches TRBD1 (6 bases). CDR1 is PRHDT and CDR2 is FYEKMQ in the germline V gene (reference sequence). Deletions cut 5 bases from V and 5 bases from J, with 18 bases between. The CDR3 totals 15 residues. The CDR3 DNA sequence: TGTGCCAGCAGCCCTAGGACAGATTATGGGGAGACCCAGTACTTC. This gives the protein CASSPRTDYGETQYF.

V gene TRBV4-1 combines with J gene TRBJ2-3, with D perhaps matching TRBD2 (7 bases). Between the trimmed V and J ends, which lost 0 bases and 5 bases, there was a span of 12 bases. This CDR3 is built from 15 residues. Germline values: CDR1 MGHRA, CDR2 YSYEKL. The CDR3 bases are TGCGCCAGCAGCCAAGAAAGGAGGGGGGGAGATACGCAGTATTTT. Translating it yields CASSQERRGGDTQYF.

The gene calls are TRBV7-2 and TRBJ1-5, with D unclear. Trimming left V 6 bases short and J 1 base short, with 13 bases between. Germline CDR1 reads SGHTA; CDR2 reads FQGNSA. CDR3 length: 15 residues. CDR3 in DNA: TGTGCCAGCAGAGATTCGGTTTTGAGCAATCAGCCCCAGCATTTT. This sequence encodes CASRDSVLSNQPQHF.

This chain links TRBV9 with TRBJ1-1; no clear D gene. CDR3 length: 14 residues. Trimming removed 3 bases from V and 6 bases from J, with 15 bases in between. Germline V lookup: CDR1 SGDLS, CDR2 YYNGEE. The CDR3 reads CASSDPMGRAEAFF. DNA of the CDR3: TGTGCCAGCAGCGACCCCATGGGCAGAGCTGAAGCTTTCTTT.

The V and J genes are TRBV29-1 and TRBJ2-1; possibly TRBD1 for D (6 bases). The CDR3 is 12 amino acids. Per germline, CDR1 SQVTM and CDR2 ANQGSEA. V lost 7 bases, J lost 12 bases, and 19 bases lay in between. This CDR3 reads CSAYSGEGTQFF. The DNA of the CDR3 is TGCAGCGCCTATTCAGGGGAAGGGACGCAGTTCTTC.

In nucleotides, the CDR3 is TGTGCCACCGGACTAGCGGGACCCACAGATACGCAGTATTTT. It codes for CATGLAGPTDTQYF. This sequence joins TRBV19 and TRBJ2-3; the match to TRBD2 covers 12 bases. V was clipped by 10 bases and J by 2 bases; unmatched bases: 4. CDR1 and CDR2 (germline): LNHDA, SQIVND (reference sequence). This CDR3 is 14 amino acids long.

This sequence joins TRBV9 and TRBJ1-1; weak D call: TRBD1 (6 bases). The CDR3 consists of 19 residues. The germline gives CDR1 SGDLS, CDR2 YYNGEE. V shed 3 bases and J shed 2 bases, with 26 bases lying between them. As DNA, the CDR3 is TGTGCCAGCAGCGGGTACAGGGAGGGCACTTTTCTGTTAAACACTGAAGCTTTCTTT. Encoded protein: CASSGYREGTFLLNTEAFF. Using reference TRBV9 and TRBJ1-1 for the parts outside the CDR3, the full variable domain is DSGVTQTPKHLITATGQRVTLRCSPRSGDLSVYWYQQSLDQGLQFLIQYYNGEERAKGNILERFSAQQFPDLHSELNLSSLELGDSALYFCASSGYREGTFLLNTEAFFGQGTRLTVV.

The V and J genes are TRBV6-6 and TRBJ2-4; D call uncertain. The V and J ends lost 6 bases and 0 bases respectively, with 6 bases between them. Germline V lookup: CDR1 MNHNY, CDR2 SVGAGI (reference sequence). The CDR3 is 13 residues long. The CDR3 region has the DNA TGTGCCAGCAGGACATTAGCCAAAAACATTCAGTACTTC. Its translation: CASRTLAKNIQYF.

In this sample, this clone turned up a few times. The V gene is TRBV6-5, the J gene TRBJ1-1, with D maybe TRBD1 (5 bases). The CDR3 spans 15 residues. V lost 6 bases to trimming and J lost 2 bases, with 16 bases between them. The germline gives CDR1 MNHEY, CDR2 SVGAGI. The CDR3 DNA follows: TGTGCCAGCAGATTCCCGGGAGGGGCAAACACTGAAGCTTTCTTT. Protein: CASRFPGGANTEAFF.

This chain joins TRBV7-9 and TRBJ2-3, with 8 bases that match TRBD2. J lost 3 bases, V lost 4 bases, and 6 bases had no gene match. Germline assignment: CDR1 SEHNR and CDR2 FQNEAQ (reference sequence). The CDR3 has 15 amino acids. The CDR3 DNA reads TGTGCCAGCAGCTCCCCTACGGGAGGGACAGATACGCAGTATTTT. Its translation: CASSSPTGGTDTQYF.

V and J are TRBV30 and TRBJ2-1, with 13 bases aligning to TRBD2. The CDR3 spans 13 residues. CDR1 is GTSNPN, CDR2 SVGIG, per germline (reference sequence). The trim removed 1 base at V and 11 bases at J, leaving 2 bases unmatched. CDR3 coding DNA: TGTGCCTGGAGTGGACTAGCGGGAGGTCAGCAGTTCTTC. It is translated as CAWSGLAGGQQFF. Full variable domain (rest looked up from reference TRBV30 and TRBJ2-1): SQTIHQWPATLVQPVGSPLSLECTVEGTSNPNLYWYRQAAGRGLQLLFYSVGIGQISSEVPQNLSASRPQDRQFILSSKKLLLSDSGFYLCAWSGLAGGQQFFGPGTRLTVL.

The chain links TRBV28 to TRBJ2-2; 9 bases agree with TRBD2. Germline V gene data show CDR1 as MDHEN and CDR2 as SYDVKM. J lost 7 bases, V lost 0 bases, and 6 bases had no gene match. CDR3 length equals 16 residues. The CDR3 bases are TGTGCCAGCAGTTTATGGACTAGCGGAGCGGTCGGGGAGCTGTTTTTT. Its protein is CASSLWTSGAVGELFF.